This T cell receptor (beta chain) appears in the sequencing data of a study of regulatory T cells in long-lasting Graves disease. Study findings and constraints: Persistent disease was associated with favored TRBV28 usage and with favored use of TRBJ1-2 and TRBJ2-5.

The CDR3 contains 16 residues. Per the germline V gene, CDR1 is SGHTA and CDR2 is FQGNSA. V was trimmed by 1 base and J by 5 bases, leaving 15 bases between them. Regarding time point: newly diagnosed GD, antithyroid drugs for less than 3 months. Isolated PBMC RNA provided the starting material for the TCR library. Each of the patients was recruited from an endocrinology department situated in Xi'an, China. To make TCR beta libraries, researchers used iRepertoire HTBI primers and Arm-PCR of CDR3 regions. TCRdb recomputed calls from the multiplex PCR reads with MiXCR, one row per CDR3 protein. The sample includes 560,000 or so distinct CDR3 sequences, roughly 15% of them seen just once. This clonotype showed up many times. Its antigen is not known. The same specimen was also included in a second study, on T cells in Graves' hyperthyroidism and ophthalmopathy.

V and J are TRBV7-2 and TRBJ2-1, with a tentative D call TRBD2 (5 bases). Material: peripheral blood mononuclear cells (PBMCs), obtained at new diagnosis, from a patient treated with antithyroid drugs. The source is a young man with Graves disease. The CDR3 coding sequence is TGTGCCAGCAGCTTAGAGGGCTCCGGACTCAACAATGAGCAGTTCTTC. Its translation is CASSLEGSGLNNEQFF.